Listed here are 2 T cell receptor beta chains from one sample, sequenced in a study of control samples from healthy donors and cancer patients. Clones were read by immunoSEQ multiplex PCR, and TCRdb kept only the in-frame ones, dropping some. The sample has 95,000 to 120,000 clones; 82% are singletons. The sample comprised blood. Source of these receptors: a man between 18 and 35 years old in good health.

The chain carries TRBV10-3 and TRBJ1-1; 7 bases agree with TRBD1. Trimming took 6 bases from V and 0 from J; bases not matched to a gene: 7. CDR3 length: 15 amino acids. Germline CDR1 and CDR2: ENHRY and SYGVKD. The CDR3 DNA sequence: TGTGCCATCAGCCCGACGACAGGGTTGAACACTGAAGCTTTCTTT. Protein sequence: CAISPTTGLNTEAFF.

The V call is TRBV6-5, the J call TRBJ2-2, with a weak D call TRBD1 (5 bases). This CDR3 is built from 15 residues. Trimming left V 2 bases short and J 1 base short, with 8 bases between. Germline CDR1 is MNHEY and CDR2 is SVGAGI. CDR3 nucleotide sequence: TGTGCCAGCAGTTACCTCACAGGGAACACCGGGGAGCTGTTTTTT. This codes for CASSYLTGNTGELFF.